These 20 T cell receptor beta chains were all obtained from the same sample, sequenced in a study of CD8+CD57+ T cells in acquired aplastic anemia. Template material for TCR beta VDJ and CDR3 profiling consisted of genomic DNA. TCRdb redid the calling of the reads with MiXCR, one entry per CDR3 protein. The data contain about 160,000 distinct CDR3 sequences, about 50% of them seen just once; the ten biggest clones take up about 30%. By flow cytometry, patients selected for sequencing had shown an expansion of CD8+CD57+ cells. Input material: sorted CD4+, CD8+, or CD8+CD57+ T cells (not recorded which) from PBMCs. All receptors come from a human donor with aplastic anemia.

This clonotype appeared many times. V and J are TRBV5-1 and TRBJ1-2; 7 bases are shared with TRBD1. Germline V CDR1 and CDR2: SGHRS, YFSETQ. CDR3 length: 15 residues. V shed 4 bases and J 5 bases; nucleotides not matched to a gene: 11. The CDR3: CASSPTTGSAYGYTF. As DNA, the CDR3 is TGCGCCAGCAGCCCTACGACAGGGTCTGCGTATGGCTACACCTTC.

As concerns this clonotype: Since a much larger clone is just one base distant, this may be a read error. V gene TRBV14 combines with J gene TRBJ2-3; 9 bases fit TRBD1. J gave up 6 bases and V 4 bases, and 14 bases lay outside the gene matches. This CDR3 region has 17 residues. Per germline, CDR1 SGHDN and CDR2 FVKESK. This CDR3 is CASSRSPRDRVLDTQYF. The CDR3 DNA is TGTGCCAGCAGCCGCTCGCCCCGGGACAGGGTACTCGATACGCAGTATTTT.

J is TRBJ1-5 and V is TRBV19; the D is unclear. Germline CDR1 and CDR2: LNHDA and SQIVND (reference sequence). CDR3 length: 11 amino acids. The germline V and J ends were trimmed by 5 bases and 13 bases, with 12 bases remaining between them. The CDR3: CASSWGSGQHF. DNA of the CDR3: TGTGCCAGTAGTTGGGGTTCGGGACAGCATTTT.

This clonotype was picked up many times. The rearrangement joins TRBV2 to TRBJ2-3; 10 nucleotides agree with TRBD1. The germline V gene encodes CDR1 SNHLY and CDR2 FYNNEI. CDR3 length equals 17 residues. V was clipped by 1 base and J by 5 bases; unmatched bases: 9. The CDR3 DNA reads as TGTGCCAGCAGTGAAGGTTCGGGACAGGGGAGGGGAGATACGCAGTATTTT. Translated: CASSEGSGQGRGDTQYF.

The chain is built from TRBV2 and TRBJ2-3; 11 bases agree with TRBD1. The CDR3 covers 16 residues. The J segment lost 3 bases and the V segment lost 8 bases, leaving 10 bases of the junction unmatched. Germline V lookup: CDR1 SNHLY, CDR2 FYNNEI. CDR3 loop: CASFGSRDRGTDTQYF. The CDR3 DNA sequence: TGTGCCAGCTTTGGGTCCCGGGACAGGGGGACAGATACGCAGTATTTT.

CDR3 sequence reads: CASSFDRPDDYNSPLHF. The CDR3 DNA reads as TGTGCCAGCAGCTTCGACAGACCTGATGATTATAATTCACCCCTCCACTTT. The rearrangement uses TRBV6-1 and TRBJ1-6; possible D gene TRBD1, 5 bases. The CDR3 extends over 17 amino acids. Germline lookup yields CDR1 MNHNS and CDR2 SASEGT. V was clipped by 6 bases and J by 4 bases, with 19 bases between them.

V and J are TRBV5-4 and TRBJ1-4; 9 nucleotides align to TRBD1. The CDR3 contains 14 residues. CDR1 and CDR2 (germline): SGHNT, YYREEE (reference sequence). J gave up 8 bases and V 4 bases, and 6 bases lay outside the gene matches. The CDR3 sequence: CASSPGQGLEKLFF. For the CDR3, the DNA is TGTGCCAGCAGCCCGGGACAGGGTTTAGAAAAACTGTTTTTT.

This sequence joins TRBV9 and TRBJ2-7, with no clear D. V was clipped by 1 base and J by 5 bases, with 13 bases between them. Germline-derived CDR1 and CDR2 are SGDLS and YYNGEE. CDR3 length equals 14 residues. The CDR3 region is CASSVHQTGDEQYF. The CDR3 DNA sequence: TGTGCCAGCAGCGTACACCAGACTGGAGACGAGCAGTACTTC.

The J gene is TRBJ2-7, the V gene TRBV13; TRBD2 aligns across 11 bases. V lost 5 bases to trimming and J lost 6 bases; unmatched junction nucleotides: 18. Germline CDR1 reads PRHDT; CDR2 reads FYEKMQ (reference sequence). The CDR3 is 18 residues long. The CDR3 here is CASSERLAGLRTPLEQYF. DNA for the CDR3: TGTGCCAGCAGCGAACGACTAGCGGGACTCCGTACTCCCCTCGAGCAGTACTTC.

The chain carries TRBV29-1 and TRBJ2-2; maybe TRBD2 (5 bases). This CDR3 spans 12 amino acids. Trimming removed 4 bases at V and 9 bases at J, with 12 bases between. Germline values: CDR1 SQVTM, CDR2 ANQGSEA. CDR3 region: CSVGSGGRELFF. The CDR3 DNA follows: TGCAGCGTTGGAAGCGGCGGTCGGGAGCTGTTTTTT.

This clonotype has a count of ten or more. The gene calls are TRBV7-3 and TRBJ2-7; perhaps D is TRBD1 or TRBD2 (5 bases each). The germline gives CDR1 SGHTA, CDR2 FQGTGA. CDR3 length: 15 residues. The ends were cut back, 5 bases at V and 3 bases at J, with 17 bases in the middle. CDR3 sequence: CASSPEEGRNYEQYF. The CDR3 nucleotides are TGTGCCAGCAGCCCCGAAGAGGGACGGAACTACGAGCAGTACTTC.

A remark on this clonotype: This sequence may be a read error, since a much larger clone differs from it by one base. V and J are TRBV9 and TRBJ1-1; a possible D gene is TRBD1 (6 bases). The CDR3 loop spans 17 amino acids. Germline CDR1 SGDLS, CDR2 YYNGEE. With 0 bases removed from V and 3 bases from J, the gap between germline ends came to 18 bases. CDR3 amino acids: CASSVATEVGGHTEAFF. CDR3 sequence (DNA): TGTGCCAGCAGCGTAGCTACAGAGGTTGGGGGCCACACTGAAGCTTTCTTT.

This clonotype was seen repeatedly, ten times or more. This chain uses TRBV5-5 with TRBJ2-7, with TRBD2 as a possible D gene (5 bases). The length of the CDR3 is 13 residues. The ends were cut back, 2 bases at V and 2 bases at J, with 8 bases in the middle. CDR1 is SGHKS, CDR2 YYEKEE, per germline (reference sequence). CDR3 nucleotides: TGTGCCAGCAGCTTTAGGGAGACCTACGAGCAGTACTTC. It translates to CASSFRETYEQYF.

This rearrangement joins TRBV7-4 to TRBJ1-2, with 7 bases identical to TRBD1. The V gene end was trimmed by 5 bases and the J gene end by 4 bases; junction bases not matched to a gene: 10. CDR1 is SGHVT, CDR2 SQSDAQ, per germline. The CDR3 length is 15 residues. CDR3 region: CASSQDSGQPYGYTF. The DNA for the CDR3 is TGTGCCAGCAGCCAAGACTCGGGACAGCCCTATGGCTACACCTTC.

The chain has TRBV18 and TRBJ2-2, with D maybe TRBD1 (6 bases). With 3 bases removed from V and 0 bases from J, the gap between germline ends came to 8 bases. Germline V gene data show CDR1 as KGHSH and CDR2 as LQKENI. The CDR3 has 15 residues. The DNA of the CDR3 is TGTGCCAGCTCACCGGACAGCCCGAACACCGGGGAGCTGTTTTTT. This codes for CASSPDSPNTGELFF.

The genes are TRBV11-3 and TRBJ1-6, with a tentative D call TRBD1 (6 bases). V shed 2 bases and J shed 10 bases, with 12 bases lying between them. This CDR3 spans 14 amino acids. Germline lookup yields CDR1 SGHNT and CDR2 YENEEA. This chain's CDR3 is CASSLMSQGSPLHF. The CDR3 DNA reads as TGTGCCAGCAGCTTAATGTCACAGGGATCACCCCTCCACTTT. The full variable domain, completed using reference TRBV11-3 and TRBJ1-6, is EAGVVQSPRYKIIEKKQPVAFWCNPISGHNTLYWYLQNLGQGPELLIRYENEEAVDDSQLPKDRFSAERLKGVDSTLKIQPAELGDSAVYLCASSLMSQGSPLHFGNGTRLTVT.

This clonotype was counted many times. V gene TRBV7-8 combines with J gene TRBJ2-5; D gene unclear. Trimming shortened V by 7 bases and J by 5 bases, and 14 bases separated the two germline ends. CDR1 and CDR2 (germline): SGHVS, FQNEAQ. The CDR3 extends over 13 amino acids. CDR3: CASTQFVGETQYF. CDR3 DNA sequence: TGTGCCAGCACCCAATTTGTCGGGGAGACCCAGTACTTC.

A word on this clonotype: One end of the junction fails to match germline, which may point to a read error. The V call is TRBV15, the J call TRBJ1-5; D remains unclear. CDR1 and CDR2 (germline): LNHNV, YYDKDF (reference sequence). This CDR3 is built from 15 residues. CDR3 loop: CATQEKVESNQPKHF. CDR3 sequence (DNA): TGTGCCACCCAAGAAAAAGTAGAGAGCAATCAGCCCAAGCACTTT.

This clonotype was detected a few times. The J gene is TRBJ1-5, the V gene TRBV2, with D perhaps TRBD1 (5 bases). The CDR3 is made up of 15 amino acids. V was shortened by 5 bases and J by 1 base, with 12 bases between the two germline ends. Germline V gene data show CDR1 as SNHLY and CDR2 as FYNNEI. The CDR3 is CASSKDSTSNQPQHF. CDR3 nucleotides: TGTGCCAGCAGTAAAGACAGTACGAGCAATCAGCCCCAGCATTTT. Drawing the rest from reference TRBV2 and TRBJ1-5, the complete variable domain is EPEVTQTPSHQVTQMGQEVILRCVPISNHLYFYWYRQILGQKVEFLVSFYNNEISEKSEIFDDQFSVERPDGSNFTLKIRSTKLEDSAMYFCASSKDSTSNQPQHFGDGTRLSIL.

CDR3 protein: CATSTLQGRELFF. The CDR3, as DNA: TGTGCCACCAGTACCCTTCAGGGTAGGGAACTGTTTTTT. This chain connects TRBV15 to TRBJ1-4; a possible D gene is TRBD1 (5 bases). Trimming left V 6 bases short and J 12 bases short, with 17 bases between. Germline V gene sequence: CDR1 LNHNV, CDR2 YYDKDF (reference sequence). This CDR3 contains 13 residues. The variable domain in full, with the rest retrieved from reference TRBV15 and TRBJ1-4, is DAMVIQNPRYQVTQFGKPVTLSCSQTLNHNVMYWYQQKSSQAPKLLFHYYDKDFNNEADTPDNFQSRRPNTSFCFLDIRSPGLGDTAMYLCATSTLQGRELFFGSGTQLSVL.